Below, 11 T cell receptor beta chains from the same sample are listed, as sequenced in a study of blood T cell repertoires in COVID-19. Profiled with immunoSEQ multiplex PCR; TCRdb holds only in-frame clones, not every one. The sample carries some 340,000 clones, 90% to 95% recorded once. Input material: PBMCs or T cells enriched from blood (not recorded which). Receptors originate from a woman in her 30s who had been exposed to COVID-19.

The CDR3 reads CASSYVTGKSYEQYF. CDR3 coding DNA: TGTGCCAGCAGTTACGTCACAGGCAAGTCCTACGAGCAGTACTTC. The chain has TRBV6-5 and TRBJ2-7; weak D call: TRBD1 (5 bases). Trimming removed 2 bases from V and 1 base from J, with 12 bases in between. Germline V gene sequence: CDR1 MNHEY, CDR2 SVGAGI. This CDR3 contains 15 residues.

This rearrangement joins TRBV2 to TRBJ2-5, with 11 bases that match TRBD1. The CDR3 is made up of 14 amino acids. V lost 7 bases to trimming and J lost 4 bases; unmatched junction nucleotides: 5. Germline loops: CDR1 SNHLY, CDR2 FYNNEI. The CDR3 DNA is TGTGCCAGCAACCGGGACAGGGGGGGAGAGACCCAGTACTTC. It translates to CASNRDRGGETQYF.

This chain connects TRBV7-2 to TRBJ2-7; TRBD2 matches at 10 bases. From germline, CDR1 is SGHTA and CDR2 FQGNSA. The V and J ends lost 1 base and 2 bases, in that order; junction bases with no gene match: 2. CDR3 length: 15 amino acids. The CDR3 protein is CASSLGSGGAYEQYF. DNA of the CDR3: TGTGCCAGCAGCTTAGGGAGCGGGGGGGCCTACGAGCAGTACTTC.

The chain employs TRBV24-1 and TRBJ2-3; possibly TRBD1 for D (6 bases). V lost 0 bases and J lost 0, with 21 bases in between. This CDR3 is built from 20 residues. Germline V CDR1 and CDR2: KGHDR, SFDVKD. The CDR3: CATSDLDRTAPFSSTDTQYF. CDR3 coding DNA: TGTGCCACCAGTGATTTGGACAGGACGGCTCCCTTCTCTAGCACAGATACGCAGTATTTT.

This clone was observed a single time. This rearrangement joins TRBV7-9 to TRBJ2-1; 11 bases align to TRBD2. Germline V gene lookup returns CDR1 SEHNR and CDR2 FQNEAQ (reference sequence). The CDR3 has 18 residues. Losses at the gene ends were 2 bases for V and 3 bases for J; bases not matched to a gene: 9. This CDR3 is CASSLWGSGGAGYNEQFF. DNA for the CDR3: TGTGCCAGCAGCTTATGGGGTAGCGGGGGGGCCGGCTACAATGAGCAGTTCTTC. The whole variable domain, filled in from reference TRBV7-9 and TRBJ2-1, reads DTGVSQNPRHKITKRGQNVTFRCDPISEHNRLYWYRQTLGQGPEFLTYFQNEAQLEKSRLLSDRFSAERPKGSFSTLEIQRTEQGDSAMYLCASSLWGSGGAGYNEQFFGPGTRLTVL.

The V gene is TRBV3-1 (or the pseudogene TRBV3-2), the J gene TRBJ2-4; 7 positions agree with TRBD2. CDR3 length equals 16 residues. The junction had 7 bases not matched to a gene; V was cut back by 4 bases and J by 1 base. Germline V gene data show CDR1 as LGHDT and CDR2 as YNNKEL (reference sequence). The CDR3 region is CASSLTSDWAKNIQYF. The CDR3 region has the DNA TGTGCCAGCAGCCTTACTAGCGATTGGGCCAAAAACATTCAGTACTTC.

This CDR3 reads CATVSTGGNYGYTF. The CDR3 DNA sequence: TGTGCCACCGTCTCTACAGGAGGGAACTATGGCTACACCTTC. The chain carries TRBV10-3 and TRBJ1-2; D possibly corresponds to TRBD1 (5 bases). Germline CDR1 reads ENHRY; CDR2 reads SYGVKD. The V end was cut by 10 bases, the J end by 2 bases, with 17 bases between. This CDR3 region has 14 residues.

The chain uses TRBV5-5 and TRBJ1-2; D unresolved. Germline V gene data show CDR1 as SGHKS and CDR2 as YYEKEE (reference sequence). The V gene lost 8 bases and the J gene lost 3 bases, with 14 bases spanning the gap. The CDR3 length is 13 residues. The CDR3 DNA reads as TGTGCCAGTCTTGCGGGCAGCTACTATGGCTACACCTTC. This translates into CASLAGSYYGYTF.

J is TRBJ1-1 and V is TRBV6-1; D not certain. Trimming stripped 2 bases from V and 0 bases from J, with 22 bases between. CDR1 and CDR2 from the germline V gene are MNHNS and SASEGT. The CDR3 is made up of 19 amino acids. CDR3 loop: CASSEWRSTVYPVNTEAFF. The DNA for the CDR3 is TGTGCCAGCAGTGAATGGAGGTCAACGGTGTATCCGGTGAACACTGAAGCTTTCTTT.

This rearrangement joins TRBV11-2 to TRBJ1-4; D may be TRBD1 (5 bases). Trimming cost V 5 bases and J 0 bases, with 10 bases left between them. Germline V gene data show CDR1 as SGHAT and CDR2 as FQNNGV. The CDR3 has 15 residues. The CDR3 DNA reads TGTGCCAGCAGCCGGACATACGCAACTAATGAAAAACTGTTTTTT. As protein: CASSRTYATNEKLFF.

This chain connects TRBV11-2 to TRBJ1-1; 8 positions match TRBD1. The V and J ends lost 6 bases and 4 bases, in that order; junction bases with no gene match: 10. This CDR3 contains 15 residues. Germline V gene lookup returns CDR1 SGHAT and CDR2 FQNNGV. In DNA form, the CDR3 reads TGTGCCAGCAGTCAGACAGGGGAAGCAGGCACTGAAGCTTTCTTT. Protein: CASSQTGEAGTEAFF.